Each of the 29 T cell receptor beta chains below was sequenced from the same sample in a study of glioma-infiltrating T cells. The iRepertoire nested amplicon-rescue multiplex PCR amplified TCR alpha and beta CDR3s from RNA. TCRdb re-called the multiplex PCR reads through MiXCR, storing one row per CDR3 protein. The sample includes more than 300,000 distinct CDR3 sequences, 41% of them seen just once. Material for sequencing was glioma tissue, nonneoplastic brain tissue, or PBMCs (not recorded which). The receptors stem from a human donor with low-grade glioma or glioblastoma, undergoing nonglioma brain surgery, or in good health (not recorded which).

This chain connects TRBV6-2 or TRBV6-3 to TRBJ2-1, with D unclear. Trimming removed 2 bases from V and 0 bases from J, with 14 bases in between. This CDR3 is 17 amino acids long. Germline V lookup: CDR1 MNHEY, CDR2 SVGEGT. DNA of the CDR3: TGTGCCAGCAGTTACCGGTTCGGCCGGAGCTCCTACAATGAGCAGTTCTTC. Protein product: CASSYRFGRSSYNEQFF.

This clonotype has at least ten counts. V gene TRBV6-2 or TRBV6-3 combines with J gene TRBJ2-1; D is unresolved. Per germline, CDR1 MNHEY and CDR2 SVGEGT. The CDR3 loop spans 12 amino acids. V lost 6 bases, J lost 8 bases, and 11 bases lay in between. This CDR3 reads CASSVLPHEQFF. As DNA, the CDR3 is TGTGCCAGCAGCGTTCTCCCCCATGAGCAGTTCTTC.

A note on this clonotype: An end of the junction does not agree with germline; a read error may underlie this. V usage is TRBV24-1 and J usage is TRBJ2-1; D call uncertain. This CDR3 has 14 residues. The germline CDR1 and CDR2 sequences are KGHDR and SFDVKD. The CDR3 protein is CTTSDAGRYNEHFF. The CDR3 DNA reads TGTACCACCAGTGATGCAGGTCGCTACAATGAGCATTTCTTC.

The chain combines TRBV28 with TRBJ2-3; 9 positions agree with TRBD2. V was clipped by 8 bases and J by 5 bases; unmatched bases: 5. CDR3 length equals 13 residues. Germline assignment: CDR1 MDHEN and CDR2 SYDVKM. CDR3 sequence reads: CASLSGRGDTQYF. In nucleotides, the CDR3 is TGTGCCAGCCTTAGCGGGAGAGGAGATACGCAGTATTTT.

The chain has TRBV7-2 and TRBJ1-4; D not certain. The CDR3 sequence is 12 residues long. V lost 5 bases to trimming and J lost 7 bases, with 8 bases between them. Germline CDR1 and CDR2: SGHTA and FQGNSA. The CDR3 nucleotides are TGTGCCAGCAGCCTTTACCCTGAAAAACTGTTTTTT. Translating gives CASSLYPEKLFF.

A remark on this clonotype: This sequence may be a read error, since a much larger clone differs from it by one base. In nucleotides, the CDR3 is TGTGCCAGCAGGGCCCCGGAGACCAAGTACTTC. This translates into CASRAPETKYF. This chain joins TRBV28 and TRBJ2-5; no clear D gene. The CDR3 extends over 11 amino acids. The germline V gene encodes CDR1 MDHEN and CDR2 SYDVKM. The entire variable domain, with the rest obtained from reference TRBV28 and TRBJ2-5, is as follows: DVKVTQSSRYLVKRTGEKVFLECVQDMDHENMFWYRQDPGLGLRLIYFSYDVKMKEKGDIPEGYSVSREKKERFSLILESASTNQTSMYLCASRAPETKYFGPGTRLLVL.

As for this clonotype: A much larger clone is a single base away; this may be a read error. The chain carries TRBV24-1 and TRBJ2-5, with D unresolved. The CDR3 runs to 12 residues. The germline gives CDR1 KGHDR, CDR2 SFDVKD. Trimming shortened V by 11 bases and J by 5 bases, and 14 bases separated the two germline ends. As DNA, the CDR3 is TGTGCCAGCAGACCCTTGGAGGAGACCCAGTACTTC. This sequence encodes CASRPLEETQYF.

The rearrangement uses TRBV28 and TRBJ2-5; TRBD1 or TRBD2 may be the D gene (6 bases each). V was clipped by 2 bases and J by 4 bases, with 14 bases between them. The CDR3 contains 15 residues. Germline lookup yields CDR1 MDHEN and CDR2 SYDVKM. The CDR3 DNA reads TGTGCCAGCAGTTTAAAAGAACAGGGAGGAGAGACCCAGTACTTC. Amino acids: CASSLKEQGGETQYF.

In its sample, this clonotype was seen a few times. This sequence joins TRBV7-2 and TRBJ2-7, with D maybe TRBD2 (6 bases). V dropped 7 bases and J dropped 8 bases, with 18 bases sitting between them. There are 13 residues in the CDR3. Looked up from germline, CDR1 is SGHTA and CDR2 is FQGNSA. CDR3 coding DNA: TGTGCCAGCACCGTGCGGGGCGGGAATCAGCAGTACTTC. The encoded protein is CASTVRGGNQQYF.

In its sample, this clonotype was seen a few times. The chain joins TRBV4-1 to TRBJ2-7; 8 positions agree with TRBD1. Per germline, CDR1 MGHRA and CDR2 YSYEKL. The CDR3 sequence is 14 residues long. After removal of 4 bases from V and 5 bases from J, the junction contained 7 bases not matched to a gene. CDR3 amino acids: CASSRGQGTDEQYF. In DNA form, the CDR3 reads TGCGCCAGCAGCCGAGGACAGGGTACAGACGAGCAGTACTTC.

The chain carries TRBV20-1 and TRBJ1-4, with unresolved D. V dropped 6 bases and J dropped 0 bases, with 17 bases sitting between them. The CDR3 consists of 16 residues. The germline V gene encodes CDR1 DFQATT and CDR2 SNEGSKA (reference sequence). This chain's CDR3 is CSAAGLISATNEKLFF. The CDR3 DNA is TGCAGTGCAGCGGGCCTCATTTCTGCAACTAATGAAAAACTGTTTTTT.

This clonotype has ten or more counts. V is TRBV6-1 and J is TRBJ1-5; D perhaps matches TRBD1 (5 bases). This CDR3 is built from 16 residues. Trimming shortened V by 6 bases and J by 5 bases, and 20 bases separated the two germline ends. Germline V CDR1 and CDR2: MNHNS, SASEGT. The CDR3 sequence: CASSPHAGRGDQPQHF. In DNA, the CDR3 is TGTGCCAGCAGCCCCCACGCGGGACGAGGAGATCAGCCCCAGCATTTT.

As to this clonotype: It is likely a read error, because the conserved phenylalanine at the end of the CDR3 is missing. This chain uses TRBV7-9 with TRBJ1-6, with a tentative D call TRBD1 (5 bases). Trimming removed 5 bases from V and 10 bases from J, with 12 bases in between. The CDR3 consists of 13 residues. The germline V gene encodes CDR1 SEHNR and CDR2 FQNEAQ (reference sequence). The CDR3 DNA is TGTGCCAGCAGCATGCAGGGAAACTCACCCCTCCACCTT. Translated: CASSMQGNSPLHL.

A word on this clonotype: Compared with germline, one end of the junction differs, possibly owing to a read error. This chain uses TRBV28 with TRBJ1-3, with no clear D. This CDR3 is 15 amino acids long. Germline lookup yields CDR1 MDHEN and CDR2 SYDVKM. The CDR3 region has the DNA TGTGCCAGCAGCCCGGGTTCGGTCTCTGGAAACACCATACATTTT. It specifies CASSPGSVSGNTIHF.

In this sample, this clonotype turned up once. The chain employs TRBV5-1 and TRBJ2-5; 9 bases are shared with TRBD1. The CDR3 contains 15 residues. The V gene's germline CDR1 is SGHRS and CDR2 YFSETQ. V shed 4 bases, J shed 5 bases, and the junction held 9 bases outside the gene matches. The CDR3 DNA sequence: TGCGCCAGCAGCCCCGGGACAGGGTCGGGGGAGACCCAGTACTTC. Translation gives CASSPGTGSGETQYF.

CDR3 in DNA: TGCAGTGCTAGGGAACCCTCCGGCGGCGGGAGATCGTACAATGAGCAGTTCTTC. Its translation: CSAREPSGGGRSYNEQFF. The chain uses TRBV20-1 and TRBJ2-1; the match to TRBD2 covers 7 bases. The V gene end was trimmed by 3 bases and the J gene end by 4 bases; junction bases not matched to a gene: 18. The CDR3 totals 18 residues. CDR1 is DFQATT, CDR2 SNEGSKA, per germline (reference sequence).

Remarks on this clonotype: This may be a read error, as it is one base from a much larger clone. The chain couples TRBV27 to TRBJ2-5; no definite D call. CDR1 is MNHEY, CDR2 SMNVEV, per germline (reference sequence). V gave up 6 bases and J gave up 5 bases, with 10 bases separating them. The CDR3 contains 12 residues. CDR3 protein: CASSKVGETQYF. The CDR3, as DNA: TGTGCCAGCAGCAAGGTAGGGGAGACCCAGTACTTC.

In its sample, this clonotype was seen a few times. The chain employs TRBV7-2 and TRBJ1-2; D remains ambiguous. Germline assignment: CDR1 SGHTA and CDR2 FQGNSA. V was cut by 5 bases and J by 2 bases, with 15 bases left in between. This CDR3 contains 15 residues. The CDR3 is CASSAHVVSNYGYTF. CDR3 coding DNA: TGTGCCAGCAGCGCCCACGTAGTTTCCAACTATGGCTACACCTTC.

On this clonotype itself: This may be a read error: a much more frequent sequence differs by one nucleotide. The rearrangement uses TRBV27 and TRBJ1-1; no clear D gene. Germline values: CDR1 MNHEY, CDR2 SMNVEV (reference sequence). The CDR3 totals 14 residues. As DNA, the CDR3 is TGTGCCAGCAGTTTATTAGCCGCGAACACTGAAGCTCTCTTT. This gives the protein CASSLLAANTEALF.

This chain uses TRBV6-5 with TRBJ2-3, with D unclear. Deletions cut 1 base from V and 4 bases from J, with 18 bases between. The germline gives CDR1 MNHEY, CDR2 SVGAGI. This CDR3 has 17 residues. The CDR3 reads CASSYFHARSGADTQYF. In nucleotides, the CDR3 is TGTGCCAGCAGTTACTTTCACGCCAGATCGGGCGCAGATACGCAGTATTTT.

As to this clonotype: The junction departs from the called germline gene at one end, perhaps through a read error. The chain combines TRBV6-1 with TRBJ1-5, with 7 bases lining up with TRBD1. From germline, CDR1 is MNHNS and CDR2 SASEGT. The CDR3 is 15 residues long. The CDR3 region is CASSPLQGISQPEHF. The CDR3 DNA reads as TGTGCCAGCAGTCCCCTACAGGGGATCTCTCAGCCCGAGCATTTT.

Concerning this clonotype itself: A much larger clone is a single base away; this may be a read error. This sequence joins TRBV27 and TRBJ2-1; D call uncertain. CDR3 length equals 14 residues. Germline V gene data show CDR1 as MNHEY and CDR2 as SMNVEV (reference sequence). CDR3 in amino acids: CASTRDPAYNEQLF. The CDR3 coding sequence is TGTGCCAGCACCCGAGACCCCGCCTACAATGAGCAGCTCTTC.

V is TRBV4-2 and J is TRBJ2-1; perhaps TRBD1 as D (6 bases). V lost 3 bases, J lost 5 bases, and 8 bases lay in between. Germline values: CDR1 LGHNA, CDR2 YNFKEQ. The CDR3 length is 13 residues. The chain's CDR3 is CASSHTGNNEQFF. The CDR3 nucleotides read TGTGCCAGCAGCCATACAGGGAACAATGAGCAGTTCTTC.

A few counts support this clonotype. The V gene is TRBV7-2, the J gene TRBJ2-3; TRBD2 agrees at 7 bases. Per germline, CDR1 SGHTA and CDR2 FQGNSA. V shed 5 bases, J shed 4 bases, and the junction held 3 bases outside the gene matches. This CDR3 comprises 13 residues. The chain's CDR3 is CASSTRGADTQYF. DNA for the CDR3: TGTGCCAGCAGCACCCGGGGGGCAGATACGCAGTATTTT.

This clonotype was picked up a small number of times. The chain recombines TRBV12-3 or TRBV12-4 with TRBJ2-1; 9 bases are shared with TRBD2. The CDR3 is 15 amino acids. The J segment lost 6 bases and the V segment lost 5 bases, leaving 8 bases of the junction unmatched. Written as DNA, the CDR3 is TGTGCCAGCAGTACCGGGACTAGCATTGGCAATGAGCAGTTCTTC. Translation gives CASSTGTSIGNEQFF.

This CDR3 reads CASSQRKSRHEQYF. The CDR3 nucleotides are TGCGCCAGCAGCCAGAGGAAGAGTAGACATGAGCAGTACTTC. The chain uses TRBV4-3 and TRBJ2-7; D unclear. Germline V CDR1 and CDR2: LGHNA, YSLEER. The CDR3 is 14 residues long. V was shortened by 3 bases and J by 7 bases, with 16 bases between the two germline ends.

This clonotype was seen ten or more times. V gene TRBV27 combines with J gene TRBJ1-2; TRBD1 might be the D (5 bases). Trimming took 4 bases from V and 8 from J, leaving 11 bases between them. CDR3 size: 12 residues. Germline assignment: CDR1 MNHEY and CDR2 SMNVEV (reference sequence). CDR3 region: CASSSSGYGYTF. In nucleotides, the CDR3 is TGTGCCAGCAGTTCCTCAGGGTACGGCTACACCTTC.

The chain combines TRBV7-3 with TRBJ2-1; D gene ambiguous. The CDR3 runs to 15 residues. V was clipped by 2 bases and J by 5 bases, with 13 bases between them. Germline V gives CDR1 SGHTA, CDR2 FQGTGA. The CDR3 here is CASSLASIGHNEQFF. The CDR3 region has the DNA TGTGCCAGCAGCTTAGCTAGTATTGGCCACAATGAGCAGTTCTTC.

On this clonotype itself: A clone one base away is much larger, so this may be a read error. CDR3 DNA sequence: TGTGCCAGCAGCCTTATAGTGAACACTGGAGCTTTCTTT. Translating it yields CASSLIVNTGAFF. The rearrangement uses TRBV6-2 or TRBV6-3 and TRBJ1-1; D is unresolved. Germline V gene lookup returns CDR1 MNHEY and CDR2 SVGEGT. The CDR3 spans 13 residues.